This T cell receptor (beta chain) came from a study of response to subunit inactivated influenza vaccine. Germline CDR1 and CDR2: SGHTA and FQGTGA. J gave up 6 bases and V 3 bases, and 14 bases lay outside the gene matches. The CDR3 spans 18 residues. TCRdb recomputed calls from the RT-PCR reads with MiXCR, one row per CDR3 protein. The sample holds 530,000 or so distinct CDR3 sequences; about 11% are singletons and the top ten take approximately 10%. The sequence was obtained from a man aged 50 or older who received an inactivated influenza vaccine. This material consisted of PBMCs from blood, taken on the day of vaccination. The chain employs TRBV7-3 and TRBJ2-3; 11 bases match TRBD2. Here the CDR3 reads CASSFQLAGDGVKDTQYF. CDR3 sequence (DNA): TGTGCCAGCAGCTTTCAACTAGCGGGAGACGGAGTTAAGGATACGCAGTATTTT.